The source of this T cell receptor (beta chain) is a study of T-cell reconstitution after alpha-beta-depleted transplantation in children. TCRbeta library preparation incorporated unique molecular identifiers. TCRdb reanalysed the PCR reads using MiXCR and keeps one entry per CDR3 protein. The table has fewer than 400,000 distinct CDR3 sequences, around 25% seen once. The clonotype was recovered from a male patient under 18 who had a stem cell transplant for acute lymphoblastic leukemia, so the T cells may come from the graft donor. The sample was PBMCs, mostly from graft donor cells, taken 180 days after TCRalphabeta/CD19-depleted stem cell transplant.

This CDR3 reads CSAPRTSGANVLTF. In nucleotides, the CDR3 is TGCAGTGCTCCCCGGACCAGTGGGGCCAACGTCCTGACTTTC. The chain joins TRBV20-1 to TRBJ2-6; unclear D gene. The CDR3 has 14 amino acids. V was cut by 5 bases and J by 3 bases, with 11 bases left in between. Germline CDR1 reads DFQATT; CDR2 reads SNEGSKA (reference sequence).